A selection of T cell receptor beta chains follows, all from one sample in a study of T cells after yellow fever vaccination. TCRdb independently ran MiXCR on the 5' RACE reads; one entry per CDR3 protein. The sample includes under 150,000 distinct CDR3 sequences, roughly 8.2% of them seen just once. Sequenced material: CD4+ T cells sorted from PBMCs, taken 5 days after the yellow fever booster vaccination. These receptors were obtained from a man aged 30-40 years who received the YFV17D yellow fever vaccine. Both conserved end residues are part of each CDR3. A D gene is named only where the DNA matches it firmly. The size field is filled for only some rows; it gives once, few, many or a size class.

cdr3_length	v_call	clone_size	j_call	d_call	cdr3_nt	cdr3_aa
13	TRBV7-2	few	TRBJ2-7	-	TGTGCCAGCAGCTACCAACCCTATTGGGAGCAGTACTTC	CASSYQPYWEQYF
15	TRBV24-1	many	TRBJ2-3	-	TGTGCCACCAGTGGAGGGGGGACGAACACAGATACGCAGTATTTT	CATSGGGTNTDTQYF
12	TRBV6-1	many	TRBJ2-3	-	TGTGCCAGCAGTGAACACACAGATACGCAGTATTTT	CASSEHTDTQYF
12	TRBV20-1	many	TRBJ1-2	TRBD1	TGCAGTGCGTTGACAGGGCCGGGTGGCTACACCTTC	CSALTGPGGYTF
13	TRBV7-6	many	TRBJ2-1	-	TGTGCCAGCAGCCGTCGAATGTACAATGAGCAGTTCTTC	CASSRRMYNEQFF
14	TRBV25-1	many	TRBJ2-1	-	TGTGCCAGCAGTGTGCCGGGGCAAACTAATGAGCAGTTCTTC	CASSVPGQTNEQFF
15	TRBV5-1	-	TRBJ2-3	TRBD2	TGCGCCAGCAGCTTCGGTAGCGGGAACACAGATACGCAGTATTTT	CASSFGSGNTDTQYF
16	TRBV6-5	many	TRBJ2-5	TRBD2	TGTGCCAGCAGCCCTCAAGCACTAGCGCAACAAGAGACCCAGTACTTC	CASSPQALAQQETQYF
17	TRBV23-1	few	TRBJ2-7	-	TGCGCCAGCAGTCTATTTACCGAGACCTGTCCTAATTACGAGCAGTACTTC	CASSLFTETCPNYEQYF
12	TRBV10-3	many	TRBJ2-1	-	TGTGCCATCCAAGGAGGGGACAATGAGCAGTTCTTC	CAIQGGDNEQFF
12	TRBV7-9	many	TRBJ1-2	-	TGTGCCAGCAGCTTAGAAGGGGATGGCTACACCTTC	CASSLEGDGYTF
16	TRBV29-1	many	TRBJ1-4	TRBD1	TGCAGCGTTTCGCGCCCCCTGGGACAGCTTAATGAAAAACTGTTTTTT	CSVSRPLGQLNEKLFF
12	TRBV20-1	many	TRBJ2-7	-	TGCAGTGCTAGATCCGGGGGATACGAGCAGTACTTC	CSARSGGYEQYF
13	TRBV3-1	many	TRBJ1-1	TRBD1	TGTGCCAGCAGCTACAGGGGAGGAACTGAAGCTTTCTTT	CASSYRGGTEAFF
18	TRBV18	many	TRBJ2-3	TRBD2	TGTGCCAGCTCACCATTGGCTAGCGGTCCTGACGGCACAGATACGCAGTATTTT	CASSPLASGPDGTDTQYF
13	TRBV7-6	many	TRBJ2-5	-	TGTGCCAGCAGCTATACAGGGATGGAGACCCAGTACTTC	CASSYTGMETQYF
15	TRBV7-6	few	TRBJ2-1	TRBD2	TGTGCCAGCAGTTTGGGACTAGCGCGTTACAATGAGCAGTTCTTC	CASSLGLARYNEQFF
14	TRBV7-2	many	TRBJ2-1	-	TGTGCCAGCAGCTTAGAACAGGGTGTCAATGAGCAGTTCTTC	CASSLEQGVNEQFF
17	TRBV11-2	-	TRBJ2-1	-	TGTGCCAGCAGCTTGCGGGTCGGGATGAACTCCTACAATGAGCAGTTCTTC	CASSLRVGMNSYNEQFF
14	TRBV5-1	many	TRBJ1-2	-	TGCGCCAGCAGCCGAAACCAACAGGGCTATGGCTACACCTTC	CASSRNQQGYGYTF
12	TRBV12-3/TRBV12-4	many	TRBJ2-7	-	TGTGCCAGCAGTTTAGTTCGGGGGGAGCAGTACTTC	CASSLVRGEQYF
12	TRBV30	few	TRBJ1-5	-	TGTGCCTGGGGCAGCACTAATCAGCCCCAGCATTTT	CAWGSTNQPQHF
16	TRBV5-4	-	TRBJ2-5	TRBD1	TGTGCCAGCAGCCCCGGGACAGGGAGATTGCGAGAGACCCAGTACTTC	CASSPGTGRLRETQYF
14	TRBV18	many	TRBJ2-1	TRBD2	TGTGCCAGCTCGCTCGGGACTAGCAACAATGAGCAGTTCTTC	CASSLGTSNNEQFF
15	TRBV10-3	many	TRBJ2-7	TRBD1	TGTGCCATCAGAGGGACAGGGGAAGGACTCCACGAGCAGTACTTC	CAIRGTGEGLHEQYF
13	TRBV29-1	many	TRBJ2-2	TRBD1	TGCAGCGTGGGACAGGGCAGAGGCGGGGAGCTGTTTTTT	CSVGQGRGGELFF
17	TRBV5-1	many	TRBJ2-2	TRBD2	TGCGCCAGCAGCTTGCCCACAGCGGGAGCCAACACCGGGGAGCTGTTTTTT	CASSLPTAGANTGELFF
14	TRBV5-1	many	TRBJ2-7	TRBD1	TGCGCCAGCAGCTCTGGACAGGGGTTCGACGAGCAGTACTTC	CASSSGQGFDEQYF
14	TRBV29-1	many	TRBJ2-1	-	TGCAGCTCAATTCCCGGAGGGCCTTATTATGAGCAGTTCTTC	CSSIPGGPYYEQFF
13	TRBV29-1	many	TRBJ2-4	-	TGCAGCGTAAAGGGACTAGCCAAAAACATTCAGTACTTC	CSVKGLAKNIQYF
11	TRBV3-1	many	TRBJ1-1	-	TGTGCCAGCACAGGAGGGAGGGAAGCTTTCTTT	CASTGGREAFF
14	TRBV12-3/TRBV12-4	many	TRBJ2-2	TRBD1	TGTGCCAGCAGCGAGGACAGGTTAGCCGGGGAGCTGTTTTTT	CASSEDRLAGELFF
21	TRBV23-1	-	TRBJ2-4	-	TGCGCCAGCAGTCAATCGCCCTCCAGTGTCGCGGCCCCAGTAGCCAAAAACATTCAGTACTTC	CASSQSPSSVAAPVAKNIQYF
11	TRBV6-6	many	TRBJ2-7	TRBD2	TGTGCCAGCAGTGTTCCGGGACTAACCCACTTC	CASSVPGLTHF
17	TRBV7-2	many	TRBJ2-3	TRBD2	TGTGCCAGCAGCGACACTAGCGGGAGGGAAGGGACAGATACGCAGTATTTT	CASSDTSGREGTDTQYF
14	TRBV20-1	many	TRBJ1-1	-	TGCAGTGCTAGTCGGCCGGTAGTGAACACTGAAGCTTTCTTT	CSASRPVVNTEAFF
15	TRBV4-3	many	TRBJ2-7	TRBD1	TGCGCCAGCAGCCGTTCTACAGGGGACTCCTACGAGCAGTACTTC	CASSRSTGDSYEQYF
17	TRBV5-1	many	TRBJ2-3	-	TGCGCCAGCAGCTTGATCAATCTGCCGACGATCACAGATACGCAGTATTTT	CASSLINLPTITDTQYF
15	TRBV19	many	TRBJ2-1	TRBD2	TGTGCCAGTAGTATCCGTCTAGCGGGTAGTTATGAGCAGTTCTTC	CASSIRLAGSYEQFF
16	TRBV19	few	TRBJ1-5	TRBD1	TGTGCCAGTAGTAGAAACCTCGGGACAGGGAATCAGCCCCAGCATTTT	CASSRNLGTGNQPQHF
13	TRBV20-1	many	TRBJ2-5	-	TGCAGTGCACCCAGACAAGTTCAAGAGACCCAGTACTTC	CSAPRQVQETQYF
16	TRBV15	few	TRBJ1-3	-	TGTGCCACCAGGCCCAAGGGGCAGGGATCTGGAAACACCATATATTTT	CATRPKGQGSGNTIYF
16	TRBV7-2	many	TRBJ2-5	TRBD2	TGTGCCAGCAGCTCTTGGACTAGCGAACCTCAAGAGACCCAGTACTTC	CASSSWTSEPQETQYF
10	TRBV6-5	many	TRBJ2-3	-	TGTGCCCAGAGCACAGATACGCAGTATTTT	CAQSTDTQYF